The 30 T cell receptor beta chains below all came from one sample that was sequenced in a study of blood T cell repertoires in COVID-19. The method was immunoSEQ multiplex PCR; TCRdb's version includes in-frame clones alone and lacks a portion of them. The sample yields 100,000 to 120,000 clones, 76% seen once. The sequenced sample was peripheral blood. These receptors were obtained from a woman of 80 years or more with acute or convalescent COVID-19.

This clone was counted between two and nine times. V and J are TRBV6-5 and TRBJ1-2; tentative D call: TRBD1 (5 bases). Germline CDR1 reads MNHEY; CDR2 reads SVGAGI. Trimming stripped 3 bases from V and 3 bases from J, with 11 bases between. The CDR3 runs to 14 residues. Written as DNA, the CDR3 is TGTGCCAGCAGTTATGGGGGAGGAGACTATGGCTACACCTTC. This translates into CASSYGGGDYGYTF.

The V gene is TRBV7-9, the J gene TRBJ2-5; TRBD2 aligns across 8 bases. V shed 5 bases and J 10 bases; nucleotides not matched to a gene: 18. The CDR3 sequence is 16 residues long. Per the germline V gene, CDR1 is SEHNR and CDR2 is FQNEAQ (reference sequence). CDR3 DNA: TGTGCCAGCAGCCACCCCGGGAGCGGGGGCCTTTCCGTCCAGTACTTC. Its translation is CASSHPGSGGLSVQYF.

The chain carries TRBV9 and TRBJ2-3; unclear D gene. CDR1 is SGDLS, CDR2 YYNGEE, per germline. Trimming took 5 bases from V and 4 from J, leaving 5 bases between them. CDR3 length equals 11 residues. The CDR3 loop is CASSSADTQYF. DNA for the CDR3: TGTGCCAGCAGTTCGGCAGATACGCAGTATTTT.

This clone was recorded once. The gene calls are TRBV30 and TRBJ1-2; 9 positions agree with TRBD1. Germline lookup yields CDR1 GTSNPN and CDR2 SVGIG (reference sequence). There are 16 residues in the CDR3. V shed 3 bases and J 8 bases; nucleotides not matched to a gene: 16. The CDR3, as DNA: TGTGCCTGGAGATCTCCGGGGACAGGGACAACAGCGGGCTACACCTTC. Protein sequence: CAWRSPGTGTTAGYTF.

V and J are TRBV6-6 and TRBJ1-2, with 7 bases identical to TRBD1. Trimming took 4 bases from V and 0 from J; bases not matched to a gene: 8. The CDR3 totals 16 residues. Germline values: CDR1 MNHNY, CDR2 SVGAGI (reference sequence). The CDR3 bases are TGTGCCAGCAGTTTTTCCGGGACAGACCCTAACTATGGCTACACCTTC. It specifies CASSFSGTDPNYGYTF.

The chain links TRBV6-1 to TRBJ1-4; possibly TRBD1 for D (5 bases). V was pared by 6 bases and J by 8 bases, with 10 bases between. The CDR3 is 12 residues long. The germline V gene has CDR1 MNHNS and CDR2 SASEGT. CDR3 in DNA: TGTGCCAGCAGGCAGGGAAGGGAAAAACTGTTTTTT. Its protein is CASRQGREKLFF.

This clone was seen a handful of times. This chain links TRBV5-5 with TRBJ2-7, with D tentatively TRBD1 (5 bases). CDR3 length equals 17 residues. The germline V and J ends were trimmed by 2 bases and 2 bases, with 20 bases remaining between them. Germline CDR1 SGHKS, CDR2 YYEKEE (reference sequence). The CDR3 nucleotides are TGTGCCAGCAGCTTCGGAGTCTCAGGGCAGGGTACCTACGAGCAGTACTTC. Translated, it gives CASSFGVSGQGTYEQYF.

CDR3 protein: CASNLMGLLTEAFF. CDR3 DNA sequence: TGTGCCAGCAACCTAATGGGGCTTCTAACTGAAGCTTTCTTT. The gene calls are TRBV13 and TRBJ1-1, with a tentative D call TRBD1 (5 bases). Germline V gene data show CDR1 as PRHDT and CDR2 as FYEKMQ (reference sequence). The germline V and J ends were trimmed by 7 bases and 5 bases, with 17 bases remaining between them. The CDR3 consists of 14 residues. Full variable domain (remainder filled in from reference TRBV13 and TRBJ1-1): AAGVIQSPRHLIKEKRETATLKCYPIPRHDTVYWYQQGPGQDPQFLISFYEKMQSDKGSIPDRFSAQQFSDYHSELNMSSLELGDSALYFCASNLMGLLTEAFFGQGTRLTVV.

The CDR3 is CASSQAPGFGETQYF. The CDR3 DNA reads as TGCGCCAGCAGCCAAGCCCCAGGGTTCGGGGAGACCCAGTACTTC. V usage is TRBV4-1 and J usage is TRBJ2-5; D perhaps matches TRBD1 (5 bases). Germline CDR1 and CDR2: MGHRA and YSYEKL. Trimming took 1 base from V and 5 from J, leaving 14 bases between them. This CDR3 spans 15 amino acids.

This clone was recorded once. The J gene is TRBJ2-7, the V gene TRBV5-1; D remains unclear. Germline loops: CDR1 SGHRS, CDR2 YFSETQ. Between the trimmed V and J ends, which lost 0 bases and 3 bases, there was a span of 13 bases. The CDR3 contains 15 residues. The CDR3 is CASSLGLGSGYEQYF. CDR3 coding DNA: TGCGCCAGCAGCTTGGGTCTTGGGTCGGGCTACGAGCAGTACTTC.

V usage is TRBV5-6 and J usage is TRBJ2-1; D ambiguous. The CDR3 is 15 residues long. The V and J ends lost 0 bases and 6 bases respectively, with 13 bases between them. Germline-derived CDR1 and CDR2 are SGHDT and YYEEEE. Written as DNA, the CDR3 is TGTGCCAGCAGCTTGGGTACAGCAGTTCCCAATGAGCAGTTCTTC. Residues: CASSLGTAVPNEQFF.

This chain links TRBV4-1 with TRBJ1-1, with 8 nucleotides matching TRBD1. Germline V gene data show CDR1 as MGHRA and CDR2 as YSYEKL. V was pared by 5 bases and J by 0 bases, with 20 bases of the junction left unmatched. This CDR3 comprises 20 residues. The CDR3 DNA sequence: TGCGCCAGCAGCTGGAGGAGTATGCGGACAGGGACATCCATGAACACTGAAGCTTTCTTT. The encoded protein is CASSWRSMRTGTSMNTEAFF.

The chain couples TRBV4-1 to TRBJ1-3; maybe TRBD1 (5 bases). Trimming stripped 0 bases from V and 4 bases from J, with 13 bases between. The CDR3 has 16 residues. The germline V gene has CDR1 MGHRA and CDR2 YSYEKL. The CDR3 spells CASSQDQNRGGNTIYF. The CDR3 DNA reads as TGCGCCAGCAGCCAAGATCAAAATAGGGGAGGAAACACCATATATTTT.

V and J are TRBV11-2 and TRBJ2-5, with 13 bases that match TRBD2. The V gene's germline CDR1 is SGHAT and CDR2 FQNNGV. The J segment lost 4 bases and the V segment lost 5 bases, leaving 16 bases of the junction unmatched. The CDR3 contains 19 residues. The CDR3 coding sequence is TGTGCCAGCAGCCCCCGGAGGATCGGACTAGCGGGAGTTGGAGAGACCCAGTACTTC. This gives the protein CASSPRRIGLAGVGETQYF.

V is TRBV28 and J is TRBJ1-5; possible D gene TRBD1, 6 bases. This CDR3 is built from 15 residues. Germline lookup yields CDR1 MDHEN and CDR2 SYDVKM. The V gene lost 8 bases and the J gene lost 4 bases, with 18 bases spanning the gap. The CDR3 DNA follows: TGTGCCAGCCGTCGGGGGGGCAGGGCAAATCAGCCCCAGCATTTT. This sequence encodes CASRRGGRANQPQHF.

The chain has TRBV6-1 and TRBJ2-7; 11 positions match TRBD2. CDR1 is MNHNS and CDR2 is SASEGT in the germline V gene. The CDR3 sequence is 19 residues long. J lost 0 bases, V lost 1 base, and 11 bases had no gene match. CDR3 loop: CASSEGLLAGGRSSYEQYF. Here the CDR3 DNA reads TGTGCCAGCAGTGAAGGCTTGCTAGCGGGGGGCAGGAGCTCCTACGAGCAGTACTTC.

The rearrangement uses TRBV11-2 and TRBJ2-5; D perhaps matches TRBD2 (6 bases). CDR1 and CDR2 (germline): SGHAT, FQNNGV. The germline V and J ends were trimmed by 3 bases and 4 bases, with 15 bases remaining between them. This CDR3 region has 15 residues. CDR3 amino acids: CASSFSLLGGETQYF. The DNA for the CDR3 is TGTGCCAGCAGCTTCTCTCTCCTCGGGGGAGAGACCCAGTACTTC.

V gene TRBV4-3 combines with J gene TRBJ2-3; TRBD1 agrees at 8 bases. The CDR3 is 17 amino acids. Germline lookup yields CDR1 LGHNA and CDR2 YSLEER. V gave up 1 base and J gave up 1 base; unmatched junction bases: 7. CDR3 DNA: TGCGCCAGCAGCCAAGGACAGGGGATCGGGGGCACAGATACGCAGTATTTT. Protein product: CASSQGQGIGGTDTQYF.

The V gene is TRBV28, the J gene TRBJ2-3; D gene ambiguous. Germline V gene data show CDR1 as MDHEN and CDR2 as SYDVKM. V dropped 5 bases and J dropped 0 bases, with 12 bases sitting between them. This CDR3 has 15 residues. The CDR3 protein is CASSPTRSSTDTQYF. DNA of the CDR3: TGTGCCAGCAGTCCAACACGTTCTAGCACAGATACGCAGTATTTT. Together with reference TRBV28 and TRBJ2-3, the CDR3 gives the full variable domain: DVKVTQSSRYLVKRTGEKVFLECVQDMDHENMFWYRQDPGLGLRLIYFSYDVKMKEKGDIPEGYSVSREKKERFSLILESASTNQTSMYLCASSPTRSSTDTQYFGPGTRLTVL.

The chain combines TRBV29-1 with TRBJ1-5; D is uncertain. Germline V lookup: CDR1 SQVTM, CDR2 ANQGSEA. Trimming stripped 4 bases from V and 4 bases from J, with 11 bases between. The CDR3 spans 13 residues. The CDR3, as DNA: TGCAGCGTTGTGCCGGGAAAAAATCAGCCCCAGCATTTT. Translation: CSVVPGKNQPQHF.

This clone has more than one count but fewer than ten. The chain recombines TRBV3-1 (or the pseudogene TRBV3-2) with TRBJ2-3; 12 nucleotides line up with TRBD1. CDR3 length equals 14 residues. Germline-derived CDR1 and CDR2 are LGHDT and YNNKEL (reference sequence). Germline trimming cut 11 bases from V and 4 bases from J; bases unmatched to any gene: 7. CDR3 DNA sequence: TGTGCCTGGGACAGGGGGCTTCCGTCAGATACGCAGTATTTT. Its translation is CAWDRGLPSDTQYF.

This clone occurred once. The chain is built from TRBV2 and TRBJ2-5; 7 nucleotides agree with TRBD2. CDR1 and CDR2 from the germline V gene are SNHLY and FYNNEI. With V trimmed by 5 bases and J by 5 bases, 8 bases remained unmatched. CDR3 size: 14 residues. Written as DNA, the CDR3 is TGTGCCAGCAGTCCCAGGACTAGTCGGGAGACCCAGTACTTC. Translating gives CASSPRTSRETQYF.

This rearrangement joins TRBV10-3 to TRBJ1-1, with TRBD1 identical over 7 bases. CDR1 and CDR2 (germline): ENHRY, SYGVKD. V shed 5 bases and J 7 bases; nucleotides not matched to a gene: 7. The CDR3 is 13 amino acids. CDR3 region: CAISKDRASEAFF. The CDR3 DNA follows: TGTGCCATCAGTAAAGACAGGGCAAGTGAAGCTTTCTTT.

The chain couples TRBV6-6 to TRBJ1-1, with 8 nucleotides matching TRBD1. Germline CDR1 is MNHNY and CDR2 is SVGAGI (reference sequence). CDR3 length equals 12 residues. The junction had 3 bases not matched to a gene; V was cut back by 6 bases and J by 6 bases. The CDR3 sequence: CASRQGASEAFF. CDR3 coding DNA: TGTGCCAGCAGGCAGGGGGCGTCTGAAGCTTTCTTT.

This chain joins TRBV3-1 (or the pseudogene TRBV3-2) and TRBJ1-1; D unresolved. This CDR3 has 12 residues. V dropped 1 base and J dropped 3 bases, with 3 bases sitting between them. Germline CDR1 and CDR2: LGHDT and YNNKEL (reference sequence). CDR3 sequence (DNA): TGTGCCAGCAGCCAAGCCGACACTGAAGCTTTCTTT. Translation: CASSQADTEAFF.

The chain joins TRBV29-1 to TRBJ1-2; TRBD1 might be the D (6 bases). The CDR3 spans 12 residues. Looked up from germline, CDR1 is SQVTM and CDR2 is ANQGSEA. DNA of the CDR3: TGCACCACACAGGGAGCCGGGTATGGCTACACCTTC. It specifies CTTQGAGYGYTF.

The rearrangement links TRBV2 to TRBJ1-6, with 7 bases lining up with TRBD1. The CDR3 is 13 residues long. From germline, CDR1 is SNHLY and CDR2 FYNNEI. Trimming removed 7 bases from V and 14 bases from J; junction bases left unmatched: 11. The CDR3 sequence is CASNIRQGDTLHF. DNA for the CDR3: TGTGCCAGCAATATACGACAGGGCGACACCCTCCACTTT.

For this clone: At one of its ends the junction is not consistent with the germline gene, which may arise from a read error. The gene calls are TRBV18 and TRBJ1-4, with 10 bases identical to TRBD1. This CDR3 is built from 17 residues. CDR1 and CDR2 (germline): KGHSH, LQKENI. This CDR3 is CASSPPNPGQGNEKLFF. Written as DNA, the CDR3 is TGTGCCAGCTCCCCACCGAACCCGGGACAGGGGAATGAAAAACTGTTTTTT. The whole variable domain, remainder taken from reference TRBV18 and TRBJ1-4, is NAGVMQNPRHLVRRRGQEARLRCSPMKGHSHVYWYRQLPEEGLKFMVYLQKENIIDESGMPKERFSAEFPKEGPSILRIQQVVRGDSAAYFCASSPPNPGQGNEKLFFGSGTQLSVL.

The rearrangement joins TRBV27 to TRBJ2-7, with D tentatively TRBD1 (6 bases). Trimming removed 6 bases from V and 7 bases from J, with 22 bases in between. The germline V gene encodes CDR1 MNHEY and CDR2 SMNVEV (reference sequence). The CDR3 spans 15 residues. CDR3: CASRGPSGQASEQYF. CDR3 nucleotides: TGTGCCAGCAGAGGACCCTCGGGACAAGCAAGTGAGCAGTACTTC.

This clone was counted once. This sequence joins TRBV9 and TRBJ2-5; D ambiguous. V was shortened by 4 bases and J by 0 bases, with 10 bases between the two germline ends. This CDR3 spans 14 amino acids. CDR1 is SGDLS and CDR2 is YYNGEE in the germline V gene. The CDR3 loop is CASSPWANQETQYF. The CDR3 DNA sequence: TGTGCCAGCAGCCCGTGGGCTAACCAAGAGACCCAGTACTTC.